The TCR beta chain under discussion was sequenced for a study of control samples from healthy donors and cancer patients. Measured with immunoSEQ multiplex PCR; TCRdb has only the in-frame clones, and not every one. Of 150,000 to 200,000 clones in the sample, 88% are singletons; the top ten hold 4.5% to 6%. The CDR3 runs to 14 residues. J was trimmed by 3 bases and V by 2 bases; bases with no gene match: 2. CDR1 is SGHRS, CDR2 YFSETQ, per germline. This receptor was identified in a woman aged 25-40 years in good health. The specimen was blood. This sequence joins TRBV5-1 and TRBJ2-7, with TRBD2 identical over 10 bases. The CDR3 protein is CASSLAGGFYEQYF. The CDR3 DNA reads as TGCGCCAGCAGCTTAGCGGGAGGGTTCTACGAGCAGTACTTC. Looking up the rest from reference TRBV5-1 and TRBJ2-7 gives the full variable domain: KAGVTQTPRYLIKTRGQQVTLSCSPISGHRSVSWYQQTPGQGLQFLFEYFSETQRNKGNFPGRFSGRQFSNSRSEMNVSTLELGDSALYLCASSLAGGFYEQYFGPGTRLTVT.